This T cell receptor beta chain was documented in a study of cytomegalovirus exposure and HLA in healthy donors. General observations from the study: HLA allele associations emerged for around 15,000 TCR beta sequences in a later analysis, at 0.05 false discovery rate. There were several of the most significant clusters that appeared linked to common viral pathogens in a later analysis. Excluded were some V segments that proved indistinguishable, including TRBV6-2 and TRBV6-3. The study listed under 200 cytomegalovirus-associated TCR beta chains.

CDR1 GTSNPN and CDR2 SVGIG come from the germline V gene (reference sequence). This CDR3 is built from 13 residues. Deletions cut 4 bases from V and 4 bases from J, with 13 bases between. Turning to this clone: Antigen unknown.

13 Jbeta primers and 60 Vbeta primers were used for the PCR. Clones were read by immunoSEQ multiplex PCR, and TCRdb kept only the in-frame ones, dropping some. The table gives about 83,000 clones; the top ten clones make up 3.8% of it. Specimen: PBMCs. The TCR was taken from a man aged 18 to 35 in good health and CMV-seropositive. The chain is built from TRBV30 and TRBJ1-2; TRBD1 might be the D (6 bases). The CDR3 region has the DNA TGTGCCTGGACCATGGACAGAGGCTATGGCTACACCTTC. Protein: CAWTMDRGYGYTF.